Given below is one TCR beta chain in context. The data were obtained in a study of blood T cell repertoires in COVID-19. Study summary: The cDNA or gDNA used as material had been derived from T cells, B-cell-depleted T cells, or PBMCs.

V lost 2 bases and J lost 3, with 11 bases in between. Germline V CDR1 and CDR2: SGHNT, YYREEE (reference sequence). This CDR3 has 14 amino acids. Per the original data handling: Amplifying reference gene primers gave estimates of nucleated cell counts. Produced via immunoSEQ multiplex PCR; TCRdb's table is partial and in-frame only. V and J calls and clone size are given by that table; D and trimming were obtained from the DNA. The table has around 250,000 clones, about nine tenths seen once. Sequencing was done on a sample of peripheral blood. The genes are TRBV5-4 and TRBJ2-5, with a tentative D call TRBD1 (6 bases). This clonotype was obtained from a man under 40 who had recovered from COVID-19. The CDR3 spells CASSLYRAEETQYF. Here the CDR3 DNA reads TGTGCCAGCAGCTTATACAGGGCAGAAGAGACCCAGTACTTC. The whole variable domain, remainder taken from reference TRBV5-4 and TRBJ2-5, is ETGVTQSPTHLIKTRGQQVTLRCSSQSGHNTVSWYQQALGQGPQFIFQYYREEENGRGNFPPRFSGLQFPNYSSELNVNALELDDSALYLCASSLYRAEETQYFGPGTRLLVL.